The clone carrying this T cell receptor beta chain was detected only once. Authors' methods: Counts of nucleated cells, estimated from reference gene primer amplification, were obtained. Sequenced by immunoSEQ multiplex PCR; TCRdb stores in-frame clones only, minus some. For V, J and clone size, that table is used; D and trimming come from the DNA. This sample has some 140,000 clones, with around 86% found just once. The record originates from a study of blood T cell repertoires in COVID-19. As for the study in general: Some COVID-19 samples were acute and others convalescent; all came from the United States, Italy and Spain. The cDNA or gDNA used as material had been derived from T cells, B-cell-depleted T cells, or PBMCs.

Germline CDR1 reads MNHEY; CDR2 reads SMNVEV (reference sequence). The CDR3 runs to 13 residues. The J segment lost 10 bases and the V segment lost 8 bases, leaving 10 bases of the junction unmatched. Sequencing was done on a sample of peripheral blood. The gene calls are TRBV27 and TRBJ1-2, with 10 bases identical to TRBD1. The clonotype comes from a woman between 50 and 59 years old who had recovered from COVID-19. The CDR3 bases are TGTGCCAGCCGCCGGACAGGGGGGTCCCACTACACCTTC. Residues: CASRRTGGSHYTF.